The present T cell receptor (beta chain) was sequenced within a study of OX40 agonist ivuxolimab in advanced cancers. For the study in its entirety: Ivuxolimab was a fully human IgG2 agonistic monoclonal antibody targeting the costimulatory receptor OX40 (CD134). Intravenous ivuxolimab was administered to patients every 2 weeks at six dose levels: 0.01, 0.1, 0.3, 1.5, 3 and 10 mg/kg. Of the 50 or so patients in dose escalation, about 20 had hepatocellular carcinoma, about 15 had melanoma, 9 had renal cell carcinoma and 9 had head and neck cancer. In the dose-escalation cohort, 82.7% of patients were male, and the mean age was approximately 60 years, with a range of roughly 20 to 80. Patients were allowed to have had prior anti-PD-1, anti-PD-L1 or anti-CTLA-4 therapy, and more than 35% of the dose-escalation patients had been treated with checkpoint inhibitors. Partial responses occurred in three dose-escalation patients, of whom one had hepatocellular carcinoma and two had cutaneous melanoma. Peripheral TCRbeta sequencing aimed to test whether ivuxolimab altered TCR sequence diversity and caused clonal T-cell expansion. The paper describes the monotherapy dose-escalation part (N ≈ 52 patients) of the phase I trial of ivuxolimab. Beyond this particular receptor, the publication reports: The antigen specificity of the clonally expanded peripheral T cells was not determined. Low levels of normalized T-cell clonal expansion were also seen in some patients who did not respond. Partial responders in the 0.1-3.0 mg/kg groups had among the lowest normalized peripheral clonal expansion, especially among CD8+ T cells. Clonal expansion of both CD4+ and CD8+ blood T cells was observed from baseline to week 6 at doses 0.1 to 3.0 mg/kg. After ivuxolimab, more expanded clones were found on average in CD8+ T cells than in CD4+ T cells.

The CDR3 measures 14 amino acids from cysteine to phenylalanine. CDR3 DNA only is kept here, 42 bases in frame from base 1. The germline V gene gives CDR1 as WSHSY and CDR2 as SAAADI. V and J are truncated by 3 bases and 9 bases respectively, leaving an intervening sequence of 18 bases. To sequence the TCRbeta CDR3 region, genomic DNA was isolated from the sorted cells. The immunoSEQ Assay was used for sequencing of TCRbeta CDR3 regions. The source is immuneACCESS, and TCRdb retained only in-frame sequences with V and J called. Part of the clones is not carried over; for the studies checked, unresolved V genes explain less than half of this, and the remainder is unexplained. The sample table lists roughly 41,000 clones, 80% to 90% of them with a count of one. Roughly 56% of the sample is held by the ten biggest clonotypes. Patients with a history of autoimmune disease or receiving systemic immunosuppression were excluded from the trial. Peripheral blood for TCR sequencing was collected from all dose cohorts at baseline, on cycle 4 day 1, and on cycle 7 day 1. The samples were drawn from a first-in-human, open-label, multicenter phase I dose-escalation trial of ivuxolimab. Adults with locally advanced or metastatic melanoma, renal cell carcinoma, hepatocellular carcinoma or head and neck squamous cell carcinoma were enrolled in the trial. Before TCR sequencing, CD4+ T cells and CD8+ T cells were sorted from peripheral blood as separate populations.

With respect to this clone: Its antigen specificity is not known. The sample holds no much larger clone one base away, and base qualities are not on file.

Source: CD4+ or CD8+ T cells sorted from blood, taken in a trial of the OX40 agonist ivuxolimab. The rearranged chain carries TRBV10-2 and TRBJ2-7; TRBD1 could be the D gene, as 5 bases match. This receptor was identified in an adult with an advanced solid tumor such as melanoma, head and neck, liver or kidney cancer. This receptor carries the CDR3 CASSDLLGPTGQYF. The DNA is as follows: TGCGCCAGCAGTGATCTCCTGGGGCCGACCGGGCAGTACTTC.